This TCR beta chain was captured in a study of Ad26.COV2.S vaccination and SARS-CoV-2 variants. Study in general: The study gave Ad26.COV2.S intramuscularly, once or twice 56 days apart. Study-level results: Responses of spike-specific T cells (both CD8+ and CD4+) reportedly showed substantial breadth after vaccination.

Treatment in this sample: roughly 19 received Ad26.COV2.S at low or high dose, single or two shots; several received placebo; per-sample allocation not given. Day 63 after the first injection of vaccine or placebo was the sampling time. Vaccination used an Ad26 vector expressing Wuhan-strain SARS-CoV-2 spike. CDR1 is SGDLS and CDR2 is YYNGEE in the germline V gene. V was pared by 4 bases and J by 2 bases, with 12 bases between. This CDR3 has 15 amino acids. For this clone: Its specificity is not known.

Data came from immunoSEQ multiplex PCR; TCRdb stores just in-frame clones and leaves some out. The sample comprises 200,000 to 300,000 clones, 87% of which are singletons, and nearly 3% rests with the top ten. The V and J genes are TRBV9 and TRBJ2-2; TRBD2 is a possible D gene (6 bases). The source is a person between 18 and 59 years old who received the Ad26.COV2.S COVID-19 vaccine or a placebo. The sequences come from peripheral blood, collected in a trial of Ad26.COV2.S vaccine versus placebo. In DNA form, the CDR3 reads TGTGCCAGCAGCCAGGGACTCGAAAACACCGGGGAGCTGTTTTTT. This encodes CASSQGLENTGELFF.